This TCR beta chain comes out of a study of vaccination and CD4 T cells after COVID-19. Study in general: Sampling that followed vaccination took place a median around 70 days after dose two, within a range of 14 to 241. Overlapping SARS-CoV-2, HCoV-NL63, HCoV-OC43 and HCoV-229E spike peptides were used to stimulate cells.

The sample's treatment: approximately nine-day PBMC culture with coronavirus spike peptide pools or control peptides (ViraFEST assay). It was before the COVID-19 pandemic (2011-2018) that the unexposed donor's CD4+ T cells were collected. Upon completion of 10 days of culture, CD4+ T cells were isolated via negative selection. As cell numbers allowed, unexposed-donor CD4+ T cells faced SARS-CoV-2 S/N and four cold-coronavirus spikes. Losses at the gene ends were 5 bases for V and 0 bases for J; bases not matched to a gene: 4. The CDR3 is 15 residues long. Germline CDR1 reads LNHDA; CDR2 reads SQIVND (reference sequence). On this clonotype: The antigen is not known.

Sequenced with the Oncomine TCR Beta short-read assay was DNA taken from cultured CD4+ T cells. Each CDR3 protein is one row after TCRdb ran MiXCR on the PCR reads. Of 8,000 or so distinct CDR3 sequences listed, roughly 40% are singletons. Material: CD4+ T cells from blood, cultured in vitro. V is TRBV19 and J is TRBJ2-5, with 9 bases matching TRBD1. The receptor's source is a human donor in good health. This CDR3 is CASSPRDRDQETQYF. The CDR3 DNA reads as TGTGCCAGTAGTCCTCGGGACAGGGACCAAGAGACCCAGTACTTC.